This T cell receptor (beta chain) came from a study of blood T cell repertoires in COVID-19. Clones were sequenced by immunoSEQ multiplex PCR, and TCRdb holds only the in-frame ones, with some missing. The data hold about 150,000 clones, with roughly 90% observed a single time. Living in about two dozen US areas, the participants were between about 18 and 100 years of age. The TCR was taken from a woman between 40 and 50 years old who had been exposed to COVID-19. What was sequenced was PBMCs or T cells enriched from blood (not recorded which).

CDR3 residues: CASSPRTGPDEKLFF. The CDR3 DNA reads as TGTGCCAGCAGCCCACGGACAGGTCCTGATGAAAAACTGTTTTTT. The V and J genes are TRBV7-9 and TRBJ1-4; 7 positions match TRBD1. Germline assignment: CDR1 SEHNR and CDR2 FQNEAQ (reference sequence). This CDR3 has 15 amino acids. V gave up 5 bases and J gave up 6 bases; unmatched junction bases: 9.